This T cell receptor beta chain appears in the sequencing data of a study of regulatory T cells in long-lasting Graves disease. Overall study context: Over-5-year antithyroid drug use with positive TSH receptor antibodies defined persistent Graves' disease in the study.

Documented time point: persistent/refractory GD, antithyroid drugs over 5 years with positive TRAb. The authors made the TCR library using RNA they extracted from PBMCs. EDTA tubes were used for drawing around 9 milliliters of peripheral blood. Overall study results and limits: Persistent Graves' patients possessed reduced TCR diversity relative to recently diagnosed ones. Relative to new patients (roughly 970), persistent patients exhibited greater sharing of public clonotypes (around 3,000).

Construction of the TCR beta libraries employed iRepertoire HTBI primers in conjunction with Arm-PCR of CDR3 regions. TCRdb ran MiXCR on the multiplex PCR reads and lists one entry per CDR3 protein. The sample holds roughly 470,000 distinct CDR3 sequences, less than 25% seen once. This CDR3 spans 14 amino acids. Germline V lookup: CDR1 SGHTA, CDR2 FQGTGA. Germline trimming cut 5 bases from V and 5 bases from J; bases unmatched to any gene: 4. This clonotype was counted once. Antigen specificity is unknown. Sequenced here: peripheral blood mononuclear cells (PBMCs), sampled when the disease was refractory, from a patient treated with antithyroid drugs. V usage is TRBV7-3 and J usage is TRBJ2-3, with 10 positions matching TRBD1. The sequence was obtained from a female donor with Graves disease. This CDR3 is CASSVTGGRDTQYF. In nucleotides, the CDR3 is TGTGCCAGCAGCGTGACAGGGGGCCGAGATACGCAGTATTTT. Based on the CDR3 plus reference TRBV7-3 and TRBJ2-3, the full variable domain is GAGVSQTPSNKVTEKGKYVELRCDPISGHTALYWYRQSLGQGPEFLIYFQGTGAADDSGLPNDRFFAVRPEGSVSTLKIQRTERGDSAVYLCASSVTGGRDTQYFGPGTRLTVL.